Listed here are 7 T cell receptor beta chains from one sample, sequenced in a study of beta chain features in type 1 diabetes (dated by TCRdb to the late 2010s). Library preparation employed the immunoSEQ multiplex PCR assay. The High Capacity cDNA Reverse Transcription Kit was used to reverse transcribe all of the isolated RNA, meaning that expressed TCRB transcripts were what got sequenced. The clones in this table, taken by TCRdb from immuneACCESS, are in-frame only. Not every clone is retained; where verified, under half of the shortfall comes from an unresolved V gene, and the cause of the rest is unknown. This sample is represented by under 400,000 clones; roughly 12% of them were singletons. The ten largest make up roughly 0.017% of the sample. The material sequenced was naive CD4+ T cells from blood. The cell subset or site label, as the study defines it: true naive CD4+ T cells. Receptor source: a man aged 18 to 29 in good health.

This clone appeared a few times. The chain joins TRBV6-4 to TRBJ2-3, with D tentatively TRBD1 (5 bases). The ends were cut back, 5 bases at V and 1 base at J, with 16 bases in the middle. The germline V gene encodes CDR1 MRHNA and CDR2 SNTAGT. The length of the CDR3 is 16 residues. CDR3 region: CASSKQGALGTDTQYF. DNA of the CDR3: TGTGCCAGCAGTAAGCAGGGCGCATTGGGCACAGATACGCAGTATTTT.

The rearrangement joins TRBV4-1 to TRBJ2-7, with TRBD1 identical over 10 bases. The DNA matches TRBJ2-5 better at its end, which makes the J call doubtful. Germline CDR1 is MGHRA and CDR2 is YSYEKL. The CDR3 totals 14 residues. The CDR3 reads CASSHRDRGETQYF. As DNA, the CDR3 is TGCGCCAGCAGCCACCGGGACAGGGGAGAGACCCAGTACTTC.

The chain has TRBV6-5 and TRBJ2-4; maybe TRBD1 (6 bases). CDR3 length: 14 amino acids. Germline V CDR1 and CDR2: MNHEY, SVGAGI. Deletions cut 5 bases from V and 8 bases from J, with 16 bases between. CDR3 in DNA: TGTGCCAGCAGTGGGTCCGACAGGCGGGACATTCAGTACTTC. This codes for CASSGSDRRDIQYF.

This clone was found a few times. The gene calls are TRBV30 and TRBJ1-2; D is perhaps TRBD1 (6 bases). CDR3 length equals 13 residues. Germline assignment: CDR1 GTSNPN and CDR2 SVGIG (reference sequence). The germline V and J ends were trimmed by 7 bases and 3 bases, with 15 bases remaining between them. The CDR3 nucleotides read TGTGCCTCGGACCCCGGGGGGCACTATGGCTACACCTTC. Protein product: CASDPGGHYGYTF.

This chain uses TRBV4-2 with TRBJ2-3; TRBD2 might be the D (6 bases). V was shortened by 0 bases and J by 3 bases, with 10 bases between the two germline ends. Germline V gives CDR1 LGHNA, CDR2 YNFKEQ. The CDR3 is 15 amino acids. CDR3 residues: CASSQDGGGTDTQYF. The CDR3 DNA is TGTGCCAGCAGCCAAGATGGCGGAGGGACAGATACGCAGTATTTT.

This clone was counted only a few times. This chain links TRBV9 with TRBJ2-3; 15 positions match TRBD2. The length of the CDR3 is 17 residues. The germline V gene has CDR1 SGDLS and CDR2 YYNGEE. V lost 2 bases and J lost 9; bases outside the gene matches: 10. The CDR3 DNA reads TGTGCCAGCAGCGTCTTAGGGACTAGCGGGGGGCCCGGCACGCAGTATTTT. Translation gives CASSVLGTSGGPGTQYF.

This chain links TRBV9 with TRBJ2-5; 10 nucleotides match TRBD2. CDR1 and CDR2 (germline): SGDLS, YYNGEE. The CDR3 spans 18 residues. The J segment lost 5 bases and the V segment lost 0 bases, leaving 13 bases of the junction unmatched. CDR3 region: CASSVGRGSGRARETQYF. CDR3 bases: TGTGCCAGCAGCGTAGGACGAGGAAGCGGGAGGGCACGGGAGACCCAGTACTTC.